This T cell receptor (beta chain) derives from a study of shared clonotypes between healthy human individuals. The wider study: Researchers assigned three CD4 naive, three CD4 memory, two CD8 naive and one CD8 memory plate to each donor.

This CDR3 comprises 16 residues. Trimming at V came to 1 base and at J to 6 bases, leaving 7 bases not matched to a gene. Germline assignment: CDR1 SGHVS and CDR2 FNYEAQ. Investigators spread the genomic DNA of each subset evenly over several immunoSEQ plates. Generated by immunoSEQ multiplex PCR, the TCRdb table keeps only in-frame clones and is missing some. The sample yields 650,000 to 800,000 clones, 72% seen once. Memory CD4+ cells were the fraction left after CD45RA+ naive selection. Whole-study results and caveats: Generally, naive subsets came out with larger estimated richness than memory subsets.

Worth noting for this clone: Antigen unknown.

The sequencing sample was made of memory CD4+ T cells sorted from blood. Subset reported: CD45RA-negative fraction. The receptor's source is a woman aged 25 to 45 in good health. The V gene is TRBV7-6, the J gene TRBJ2-1; 9 bases fit TRBD1. As DNA, the CDR3 is TGTGCCAGCAGCTTAGACCTAGGGACAGGGCTCAATGAGCAGTTCTTC. Amino acid sequence: CASSLDLGTGLNEQFF.